This T cell receptor (beta chain) emerged from a study of CD8+CD57+ T cells in acquired aplastic anemia. Study information: On average, sorted CD4+ and CD8+ cells gave approximately 3.1 ug of DNA.

V was shortened by 0 bases and J by 4 bases, with 11 bases between the two germline ends. The CDR3 runs 14 residues. The V gene's germline CDR1 is SGHKS and CDR2 YYEKEE (reference sequence). The sequenced patients had an expansion of CD8+CD57+ cells seen by flow cytometry. The diagnosis in all patients was severe acquired aplastic anemia. TCR beta VDJ combinations and CDR3 sequences were profiled from genomic DNA. Each CDR3 protein is one row after TCRdb ran MiXCR on the reads. The sample holds 150,000 to 200,000 distinct CDR3 sequences, 40% to 55% seen once. The sequence derives from a human donor with aplastic anemia. This chain joins TRBV5-5 and TRBJ2-7; D is unresolved. Material: sorted CD4+, CD8+, or CD8+CD57+ T cells (not recorded which) from PBMCs. In DNA form, the CDR3 reads TGTGCCAGCAGCTTGGTTCTAGGGTCATACGAGCAGTACTTC. Protein product: CASSLVLGSYEQYF.